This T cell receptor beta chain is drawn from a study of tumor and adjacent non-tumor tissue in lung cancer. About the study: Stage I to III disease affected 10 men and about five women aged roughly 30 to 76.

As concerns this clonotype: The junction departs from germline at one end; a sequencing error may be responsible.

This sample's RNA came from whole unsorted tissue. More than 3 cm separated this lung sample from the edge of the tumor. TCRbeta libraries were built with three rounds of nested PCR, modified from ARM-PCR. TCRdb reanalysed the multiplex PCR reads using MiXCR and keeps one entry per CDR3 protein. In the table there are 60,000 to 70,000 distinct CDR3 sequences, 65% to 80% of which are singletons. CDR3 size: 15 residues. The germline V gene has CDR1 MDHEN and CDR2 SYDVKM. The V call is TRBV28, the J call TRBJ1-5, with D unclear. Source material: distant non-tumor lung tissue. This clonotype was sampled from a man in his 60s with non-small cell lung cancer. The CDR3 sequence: CASTLSVAINQPQHF. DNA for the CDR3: TGTGCCAGCACTTTATCGGTTGCAATTAATCAGCCCCAGCATTTT.